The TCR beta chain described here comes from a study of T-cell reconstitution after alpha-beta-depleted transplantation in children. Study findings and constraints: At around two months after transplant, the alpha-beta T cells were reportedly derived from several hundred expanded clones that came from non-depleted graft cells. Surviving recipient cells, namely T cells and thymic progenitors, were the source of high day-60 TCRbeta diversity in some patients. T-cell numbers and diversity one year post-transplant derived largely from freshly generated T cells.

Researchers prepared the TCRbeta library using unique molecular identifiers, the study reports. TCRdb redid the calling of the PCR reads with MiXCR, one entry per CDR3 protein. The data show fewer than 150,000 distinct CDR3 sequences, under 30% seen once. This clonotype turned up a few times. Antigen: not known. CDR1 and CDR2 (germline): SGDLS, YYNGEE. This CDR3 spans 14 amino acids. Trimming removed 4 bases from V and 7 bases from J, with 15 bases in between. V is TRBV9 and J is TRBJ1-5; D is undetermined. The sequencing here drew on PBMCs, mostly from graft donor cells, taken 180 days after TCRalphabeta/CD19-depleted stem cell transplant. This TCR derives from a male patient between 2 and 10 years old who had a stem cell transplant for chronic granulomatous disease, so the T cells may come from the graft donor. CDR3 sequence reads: CASSPGPLRQPQHF. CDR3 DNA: TGTGCCAGCAGCCCAGGACCTTTGAGACAGCCCCAGCATTTT.